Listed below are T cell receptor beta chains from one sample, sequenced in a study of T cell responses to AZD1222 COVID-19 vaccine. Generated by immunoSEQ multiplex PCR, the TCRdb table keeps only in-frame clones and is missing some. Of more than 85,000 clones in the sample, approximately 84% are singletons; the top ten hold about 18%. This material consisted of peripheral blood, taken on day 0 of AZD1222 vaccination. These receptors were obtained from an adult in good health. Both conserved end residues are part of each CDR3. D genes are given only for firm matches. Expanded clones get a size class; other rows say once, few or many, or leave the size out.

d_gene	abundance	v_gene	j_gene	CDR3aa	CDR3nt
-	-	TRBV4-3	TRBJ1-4	CASSRAATNEKLFF	TGCGCCAGCAGCCGGGCAGCAACTAATGAAAAACTGTTTTTT
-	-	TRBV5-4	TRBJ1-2	CASSLAGITSYTF	TGTGCCAGCAGCTTGGCTGGGATTACAAGCTACACCTTC
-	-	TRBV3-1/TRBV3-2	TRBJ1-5	CASSRTPRNQPQHF	TGTGCCAGCAGCAGGACCCCTCGCAATCAGCCCCAGCATTTT
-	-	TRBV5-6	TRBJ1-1	CASIQYEPGRNPEAFF	TGTGCCAGCATCCAATACGAGCCGGGACGGAACCCTGAAGCTTTCTTT
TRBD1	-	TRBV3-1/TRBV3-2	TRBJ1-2	CASSQGQGVGYGYTF	TGTGCCAGCAGCCAGGGACAGGGGGTGGGCTATGGCTACACCTTC
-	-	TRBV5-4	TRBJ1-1	CASSFNRPPGTEAFF	TGTGCCAGCAGCTTTAACAGGCCACCTGGGACTGAAGCTTTCTTT
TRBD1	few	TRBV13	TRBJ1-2	CASSLQGAMDYGYTF	TGTGCCAGCAGCTTACAGGGGGCCATGGACTATGGCTACACCTTC
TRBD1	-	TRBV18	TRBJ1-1	CASSPPGQGERAFF	TGTGCCAGCTCACCACCGGGGCAGGGGGAGAGAGCTTTCTTT
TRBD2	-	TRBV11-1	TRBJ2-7	CASSLLAGVYEQYF	TGTGCCAGCAGCTTGCTAGCGGGAGTGTACGAGCAGTACTTC
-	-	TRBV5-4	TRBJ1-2	CASSLFDVLYGYTF	TGTGCCAGCAGCTTGTTCGATGTCCTCTATGGCTACACCTTC
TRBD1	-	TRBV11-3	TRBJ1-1	CASSSGLDRGSEAFF	TGTGCCAGCAGCTCAGGGTTGGACAGGGGGTCTGAAGCTTTCTTT
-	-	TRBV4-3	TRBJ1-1	CASSQGQRQNTEAFF	TGCGCCAGCAGCCAAGGGCAAAGACAGAACACTGAAGCTTTCTTT
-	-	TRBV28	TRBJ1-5	CASSFLLQGGNQPQHF	TGTGCCAGCAGTTTCCTCCTCCAGGGAGGCAATCAGCCCCAGCATTTT
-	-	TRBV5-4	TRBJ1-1	CASSLFQLNTEAFF	TGTGCCAGCAGCTTGTTCCAGCTGAACACTGAAGCTTTCTTT
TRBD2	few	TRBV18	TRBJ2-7	CASSELAGAYEQYF	TGTGCCAGCTCAGAACTAGCGGGAGCCTACGAGCAGTACTTC
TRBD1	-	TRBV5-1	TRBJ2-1	CASSGTGAQPSYNEQFF	TGCGCCAGCAGCGGGACAGGGGCGCAGCCCTCCTACAATGAGCAGTTCTTC
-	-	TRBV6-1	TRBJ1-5	CASSEPTSAGQPQHF	TGTGCCAGCAGTGAACCAACATCGGCAGGCCAGCCCCAGCATTTT
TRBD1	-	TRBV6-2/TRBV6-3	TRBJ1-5	CASSKRTPGQSQPQHF	TGTGCCAGCAGCAAGAGGACGCCGGGACAGTCTCAGCCCCAGCATTTT
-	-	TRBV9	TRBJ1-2	CASSVDPINYGYTF	TGTGCCAGCAGCGTAGATCCGATTAACTATGGCTACACCTTC
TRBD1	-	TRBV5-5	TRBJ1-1	CASSLGRGVAEAFF	TGTGCCAGCAGCTTGGGCAGGGGGGTCGCTGAAGCTTTCTTT
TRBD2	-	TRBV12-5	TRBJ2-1	CASGLSSGGWSYNEQFF	TGTGCTAGTGGTTTGTCGAGCGGGGGTTGGTCCTACAATGAGCAGTTCTTC
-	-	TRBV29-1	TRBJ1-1	CSVSMGGEGTEAFF	TGCAGCGTTTCAATGGGGGGTGAGGGCACTGAAGCTTTCTTT
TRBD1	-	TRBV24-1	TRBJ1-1	CATSVPRGGVDEAFF	TGTGCCACCAGTGTCCCTCGAGGGGGCGTCGATGAAGCTTTCTTT
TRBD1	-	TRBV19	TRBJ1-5	CASSINSGQAWGQPQHF	TGTGCCAGTAGTATAAATTCTGGACAGGCATGGGGCCAGCCCCAGCATTTT
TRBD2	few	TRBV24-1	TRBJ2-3	CATSDPTSGGPDTQYF	TGTGCCACCAGTGACCCGACTAGCGGTGGGCCAGATACGCAGTATTTT
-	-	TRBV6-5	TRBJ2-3	CASSSRTDTQYF	TGTGCCAGCAGTTCCCGCACAGATACGCAGTATTTT